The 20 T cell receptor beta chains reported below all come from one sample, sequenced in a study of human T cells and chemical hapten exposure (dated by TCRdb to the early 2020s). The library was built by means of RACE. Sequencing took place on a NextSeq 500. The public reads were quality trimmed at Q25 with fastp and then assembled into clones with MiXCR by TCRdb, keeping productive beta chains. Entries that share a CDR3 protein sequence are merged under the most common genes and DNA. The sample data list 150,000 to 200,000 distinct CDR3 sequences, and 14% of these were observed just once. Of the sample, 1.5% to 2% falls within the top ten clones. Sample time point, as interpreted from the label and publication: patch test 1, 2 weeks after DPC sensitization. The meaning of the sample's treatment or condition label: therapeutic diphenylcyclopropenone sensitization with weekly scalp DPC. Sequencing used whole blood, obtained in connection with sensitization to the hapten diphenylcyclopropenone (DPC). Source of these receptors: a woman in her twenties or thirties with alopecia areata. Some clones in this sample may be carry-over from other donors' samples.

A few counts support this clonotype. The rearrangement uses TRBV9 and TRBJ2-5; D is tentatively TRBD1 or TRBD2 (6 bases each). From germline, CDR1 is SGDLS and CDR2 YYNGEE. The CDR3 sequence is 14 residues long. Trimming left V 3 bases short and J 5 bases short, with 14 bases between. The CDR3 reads CASSAKGGRETQYF. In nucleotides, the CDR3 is TGTGCCAGCAGCGCAAAGGGGGGACGGGAGACCCAGTACTTC.

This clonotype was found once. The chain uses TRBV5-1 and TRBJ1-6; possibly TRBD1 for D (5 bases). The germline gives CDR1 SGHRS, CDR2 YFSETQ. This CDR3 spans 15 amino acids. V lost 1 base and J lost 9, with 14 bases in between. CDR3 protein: CASSLMGESGSPLHF. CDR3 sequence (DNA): TGCGCCAGCAGCTTGATGGGGGAATCCGGTTCACCCCTCCACTTT.

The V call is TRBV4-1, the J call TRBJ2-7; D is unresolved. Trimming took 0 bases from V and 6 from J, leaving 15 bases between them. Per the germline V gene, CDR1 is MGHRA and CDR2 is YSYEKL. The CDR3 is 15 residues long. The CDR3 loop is CASSQDFLLGREQYF. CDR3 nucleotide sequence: TGCGCCAGCAGCCAAGATTTCCTCTTAGGGCGCGAGCAGTACTTC.

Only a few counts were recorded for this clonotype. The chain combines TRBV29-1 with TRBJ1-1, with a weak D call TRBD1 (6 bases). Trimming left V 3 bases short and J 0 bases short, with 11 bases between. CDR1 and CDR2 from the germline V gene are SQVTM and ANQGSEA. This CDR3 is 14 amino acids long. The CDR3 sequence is CSVDRGQVNTEAFF. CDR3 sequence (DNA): TGCAGCGTTGACCGGGGGCAGGTGAACACTGAAGCTTTCTTT.

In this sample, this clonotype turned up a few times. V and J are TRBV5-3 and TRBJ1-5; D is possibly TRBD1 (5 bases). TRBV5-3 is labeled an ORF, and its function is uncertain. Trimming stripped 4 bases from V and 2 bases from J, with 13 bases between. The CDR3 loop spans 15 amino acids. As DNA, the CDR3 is TGTGCCAGAAGCCGGAGGGGCGTCGGCAATCAGCCCCAGCATTTT. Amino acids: CARSRRGVGNQPQHF.

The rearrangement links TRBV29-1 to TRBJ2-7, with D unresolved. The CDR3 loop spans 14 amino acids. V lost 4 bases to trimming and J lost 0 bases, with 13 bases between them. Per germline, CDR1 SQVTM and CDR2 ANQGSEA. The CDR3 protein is CSVVRHSNSYEQYF. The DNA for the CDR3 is TGCAGCGTTGTTAGACACTCTAACTCCTACGAGCAGTACTTC.

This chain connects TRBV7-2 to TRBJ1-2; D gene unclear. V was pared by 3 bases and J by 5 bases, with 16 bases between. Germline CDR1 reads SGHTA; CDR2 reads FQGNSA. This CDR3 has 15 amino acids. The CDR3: CASSFSSRDGYGYTF. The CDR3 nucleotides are TGTGCCAGCAGCTTCAGTAGTAGGGATGGGTATGGCTACACCTTC.

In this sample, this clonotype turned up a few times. CDR3 loop: CSAGEDLAKNIQYF. CDR3 sequence (DNA): TGCAGCGCTGGGGAGGATCTAGCCAAAAACATTCAGTACTTC. This rearrangement joins TRBV29-1 to TRBJ2-4; maybe TRBD2 (6 bases). Trimming took 7 bases from V and 0 from J, leaving 13 bases between them. The CDR3 sequence is 14 residues long. In germline, CDR1 is SQVTM, CDR2 ANQGSEA.

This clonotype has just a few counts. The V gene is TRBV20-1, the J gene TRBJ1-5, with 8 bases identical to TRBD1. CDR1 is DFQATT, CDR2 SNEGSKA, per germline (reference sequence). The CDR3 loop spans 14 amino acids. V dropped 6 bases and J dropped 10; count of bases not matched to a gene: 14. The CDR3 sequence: CSALQATGEVPQHF. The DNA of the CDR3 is TGCAGTGCCCTGCAGGCGACAGGGGAGGTTCCCCAGCATTTT.

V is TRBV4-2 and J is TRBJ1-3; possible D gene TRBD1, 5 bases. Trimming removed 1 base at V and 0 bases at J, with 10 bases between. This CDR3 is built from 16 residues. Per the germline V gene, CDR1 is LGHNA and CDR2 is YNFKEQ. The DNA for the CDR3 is TGTGCCAGCAGCCAAGGAGGGGATATCTCTGGAAACACCATATATTTT. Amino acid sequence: CASSQGGDISGNTIYF.

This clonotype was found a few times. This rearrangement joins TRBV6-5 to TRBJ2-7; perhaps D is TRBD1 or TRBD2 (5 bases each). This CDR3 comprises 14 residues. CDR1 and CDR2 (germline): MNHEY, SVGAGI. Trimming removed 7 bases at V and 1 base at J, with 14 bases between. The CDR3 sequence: CASTSGTESYEQYF. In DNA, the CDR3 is TGTGCCAGCACCTCCGGGACGGAATCCTACGAGCAGTACTTC.

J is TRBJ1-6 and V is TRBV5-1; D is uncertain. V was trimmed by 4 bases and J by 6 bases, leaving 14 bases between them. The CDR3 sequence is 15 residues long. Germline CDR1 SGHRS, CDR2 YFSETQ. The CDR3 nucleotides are TGCGCCAGCAGCCGCGGGGAAGCGAGTAATTCACCCCTCCACTTT. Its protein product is CASSRGEASNSPLHF.

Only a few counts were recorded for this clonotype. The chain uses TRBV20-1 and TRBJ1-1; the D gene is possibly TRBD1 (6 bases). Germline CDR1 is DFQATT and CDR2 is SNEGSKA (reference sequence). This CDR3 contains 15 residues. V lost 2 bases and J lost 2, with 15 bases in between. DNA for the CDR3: TGCAGTGCTAGACAAGAAAGGACAGCTAACACTGAAGCTTTCTTT. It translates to CSARQERTANTEAFF.

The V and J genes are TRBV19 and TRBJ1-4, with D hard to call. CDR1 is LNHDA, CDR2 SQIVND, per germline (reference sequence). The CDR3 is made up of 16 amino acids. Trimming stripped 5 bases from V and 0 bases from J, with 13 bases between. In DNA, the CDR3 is TGTGCCAGTAGTCCCCGGGAGGTTGCAACTAATGAAAAACTGTTTTTT. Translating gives CASSPREVATNEKLFF.

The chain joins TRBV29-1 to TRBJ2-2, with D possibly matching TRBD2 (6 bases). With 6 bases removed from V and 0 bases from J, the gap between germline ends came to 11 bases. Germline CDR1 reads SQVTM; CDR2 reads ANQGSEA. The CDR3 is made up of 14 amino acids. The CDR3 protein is CSVYRDSNTGELFF. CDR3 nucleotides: TGCAGCGTCTACCGGGACTCGAACACCGGGGAGCTGTTTTTT.

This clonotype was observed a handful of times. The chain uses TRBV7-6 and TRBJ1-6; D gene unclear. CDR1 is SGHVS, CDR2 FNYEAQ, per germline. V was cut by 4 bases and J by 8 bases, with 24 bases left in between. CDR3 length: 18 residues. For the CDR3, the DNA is TGTGCCAGCAGCTCGGACCCTTCGACGCCTCCTTCGGATTCACCCCTCCACTTT. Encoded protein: CASSSDPSTPPSDSPLHF.

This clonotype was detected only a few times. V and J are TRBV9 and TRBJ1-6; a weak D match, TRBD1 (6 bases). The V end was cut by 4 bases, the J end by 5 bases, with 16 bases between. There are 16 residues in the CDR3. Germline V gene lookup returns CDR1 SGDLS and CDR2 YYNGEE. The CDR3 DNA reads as TGTGCCAGCAGCTTTAGTAGGGACATCAATAATTCACCCCTCCACTTT. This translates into CASSFSRDINNSPLHF.

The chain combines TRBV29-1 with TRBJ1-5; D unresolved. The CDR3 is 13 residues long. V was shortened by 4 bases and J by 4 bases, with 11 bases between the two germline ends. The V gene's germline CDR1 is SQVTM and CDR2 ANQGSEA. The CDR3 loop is CSVVDQANQPQHF. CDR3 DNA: TGCAGCGTTGTCGATCAAGCGAATCAGCCCCAGCATTTT.

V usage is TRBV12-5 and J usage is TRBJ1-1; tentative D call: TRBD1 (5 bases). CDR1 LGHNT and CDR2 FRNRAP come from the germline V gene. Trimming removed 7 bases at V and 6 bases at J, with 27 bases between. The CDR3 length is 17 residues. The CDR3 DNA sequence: TGTGCTAGTGCCATTCCTACGGGACGACCCTTCGGCGCTGAAGCTTTCTTT. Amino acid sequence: CASAIPTGRPFGAEAFF.

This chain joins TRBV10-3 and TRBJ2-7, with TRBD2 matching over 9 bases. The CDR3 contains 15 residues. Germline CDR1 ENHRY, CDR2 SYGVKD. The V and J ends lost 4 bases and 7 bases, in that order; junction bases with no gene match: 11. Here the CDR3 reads CAISGLAAPTVEQYF. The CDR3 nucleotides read TGTGCCATCAGTGGACTAGCGGCCCCGACGGTGGAGCAGTACTTC.